Listed below are T cell receptor beta chains from one sample, sequenced in a study of blood T cell repertoires in COVID-19. Generated by immunoSEQ multiplex PCR, the TCRdb table keeps only in-frame clones and is missing some. The sample holds about 160,000 clones, approximately 91% seen once. The material sequenced was peripheral blood. These receptor sequences come from a young man with acute or convalescent COVID-19. Each CDR3 is given with its conserved first and last residue. The D gene is left open where the match is weak. A clone size is listed for some rows: how often the clone was seen (once, few, many), or a class if it is expanded.

j_gene	abundance	d_gene	v_gene	CDR3aa	CDR3nt
TRBJ1-1	once	TRBD1	TRBV4-1	CASSQGRQGAVGSEAFF	TGCGCCAGCAGCCAAGGACGACAGGGGGCGGTGGGAAGTGAAGCTTTCTTT
TRBJ2-7	once	-	TRBV5-1	CASSLDGPTGQREQYF	TGCGCCAGCAGCTTGGACGGTCCTACAGGGCAGCGGGAGCAGTACTTC
TRBJ1-6	once	-	TRBV19	CASTQRTLRNEGYNSPLHF	TGTGCCAGTACTCAGCGCACGCTCCGGAATGAGGGCTATAATTCACCCCTCCACTTT
TRBJ2-2	-	-	TRBV12-3/TRBV12-4	CASQGRRTGELFF	TGTGCCAGCCAGGGGAGAAGGACCGGGGAGCTGTTTTTT
TRBJ2-5	once	TRBD2	TRBV3-1/TRBV3-2	CASSQDFGAGEETQYF	TGTGCCAGCAGCCAAGATTTTGGAGCGGGGGAAGAGACCCAGTACTTC
TRBJ2-7	-	-	TRBV5-4	CASSLDGVPAYEQYF	TGTGCCAGCAGCTTGGACGGGGTACCTGCCTACGAGCAGTACTTC
TRBJ1-1	-	-	TRBV19	CASSIQGTEAFF	TGTGCCAGTAGTATCCAGGGAACTGAAGCTTTCTTT
TRBJ2-2	-	TRBD1	TRBV5-1	CASSLGANRGDTGELFF	TGCGCCAGCAGCTTGGGGGCGAACAGGGGAGACACCGGGGAGCTGTTTTTT
TRBJ1-4	-	-	TRBV6-1	CASSEAPGAGNEKLFF	TGTGCCAGCAGTGAAGCACCAGGGGCGGGTAATGAAAAACTGTTTTTT
TRBJ1-1	once	-	TRBV30	CAWRPDSNTEAFF	TGTGCCTGGCGGCCGGACTCTAACACTGAAGCTTTCTTT
TRBJ2-5	-	TRBD1	TRBV27	CASSSDRGETQYF	TGTGCCAGCAGTTCGGACAGGGGAGAGACCCAGTACTTC
TRBJ1-1	-	-	TRBV18	CASSPSDMNTEAFF	TGTGCCAGCTCACCCTCCGACATGAACACTGAAGCTTTCTTT
TRBJ1-5	-	-	TRBV19	CASSIEWSGNQPQHF	TGTGCCAGTAGTATAGAATGGTCGGGGAATCAGCCCCAGCATTTT
TRBJ1-1	-	-	TRBV7-9	CASSSGGYTEAFF	TGTGCCAGCAGCTCGGGGGGGTACACTGAAGCTTTCTTT
TRBJ2-2	-	TRBD1	TRBV9	CASSPHAAGGAAGELFF	TGTGCCAGCAGCCCCCACGCAGCAGGGGGCGCGGCCGGGGAGCTGTTTTTT
TRBJ2-1	-	TRBD2	TRBV12-5	CASGFLAGGSYNEQFF	TGTGCTAGTGGTTTTCTAGCGGGAGGCTCCTACAATGAGCAGTTCTTC
TRBJ1-6	few	TRBD1	TRBV28	CASSLPATGGNNSPLHF	TGTGCCAGCAGTTTACCCGCCACAGGGGGGAACAATTCACCCCTCCACTTT
TRBJ1-1	-	-	TRBV24-1	CATSDREGKAFF	TGTGCCACCAGTGATAGGGAGGGGAAGGCTTTCTTT
TRBJ2-7	-	TRBD1	TRBV10-2	CASSERTGLGYYEQYF	TGCGCCAGCAGTGAGAGGACAGGCTTGGGGTACTACGAGCAGTACTTC
TRBJ1-2	once	-	TRBV6-6	CASRTSGLGGYTF	TGTGCCAGCAGGACGAGCGGGCTTGGAGGCTACACCTTC
TRBJ1-2	-	-	TRBV4-1	CASSQNGGSYGYTF	TGCGCCAGCAGCCAAAACGGGGGATCCTATGGCTACACCTTC
TRBJ2-3	-	TRBD2	TRBV9	CASSAGTSGVDTQYF	TGTGCCAGCAGCGCGGGGACTAGCGGGGTCGATACGCAGTATTTT
TRBJ1-6	-	-	TRBV7-9	CASSFDWDYSPLHF	TGTGCCAGCAGCTTTGACTGGGACTATTCACCCCTCCACTTT
TRBJ2-3	-	-	TRBV9	CASSVAGLGGYAQDTQYF	TGTGCCAGCAGCGTAGCTGGGTTAGGAGGGTACGCACAAGATACGCAGTATTTT
TRBJ1-6	-	-	TRBV13	CASTLRTANSPLHF	TGTGCCAGCACCTTAAGGACAGCGAATTCACCCCTCCACTTT
TRBJ1-2	-	-	TRBV15	CATSRDRQGLYGYTF	TGTGCCACCAGCAGAGATCGGCAGGGCCTCTATGGCTACACCTTC
TRBJ2-5	-	-	TRBV5-1	CASSRDNQETQYF	TGCGCCAGCAGCCGGGACAACCAAGAGACCCAGTACTTC
TRBJ1-1	-	TRBD1	TRBV9	CASSPRTGQNTEAFF	TGTGCCAGCAGCCCCCGGACAGGCCAGAACACTGAAGCTTTCTTT